This section outlines one T cell receptor beta chain sequence together with its context. Its antigen is undetermined. From germline, CDR1 is WNHNN and CDR2 SYGVQD (reference sequence). The V and J ends lost 6 bases and 4 bases, in that order; junction bases with no gene match: 8. This CDR3 comprises 15 residues. Using immunoSEQ multiplex PCR, the repertoire was profiled, and TCRdb retains in-frame clones only, with some absent. The sample carries about 90,000 clones, around nine tenths recorded once. This sample is part of a study of T cell responses to AZD1222 COVID-19 vaccine. Overall study findings and caveats: Spike-specific TCR depth and breadth grew after two AZD1222 doses. Donors were largely white British and mainly female; clonal diversity was possibly underestimated. Among those given AZD1222, only 5 to 7 were seropositive at baseline. As reported, nearly half of all spike-specific TCRs target variant regions that are unmutated.

The input for sequencing was peripheral blood, taken on day 0 of MenACWY control vaccination. V and J are TRBV10-1 and TRBJ2-1, with 8 nucleotides matching TRBD2. The TCR comes from an adult in good health. In nucleotides, the CDR3 is TGCGCCAGCAGCAGGTCGTTAGCGGGGTACAATGAGCAGTTCTTC. This codes for CASSRSLAGYNEQFF.